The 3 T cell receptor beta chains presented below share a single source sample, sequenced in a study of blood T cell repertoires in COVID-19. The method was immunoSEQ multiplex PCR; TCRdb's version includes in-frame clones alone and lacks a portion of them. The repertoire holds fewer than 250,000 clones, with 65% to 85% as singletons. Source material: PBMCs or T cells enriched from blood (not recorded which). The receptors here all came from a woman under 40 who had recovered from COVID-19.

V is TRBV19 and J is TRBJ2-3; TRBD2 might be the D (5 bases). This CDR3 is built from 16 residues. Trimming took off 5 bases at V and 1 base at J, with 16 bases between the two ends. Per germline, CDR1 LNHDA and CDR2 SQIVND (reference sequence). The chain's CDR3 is CASSYGLARRTDTQYF. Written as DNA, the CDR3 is TGTGCCAGTAGTTATGGACTTGCCAGACGCACAGATACGCAGTATTTT.

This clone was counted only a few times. The CDR3 DNA is TGTGCCATCAGTGAGGGGGACAGCTCCTACGAGCAGTACGTC. It is translated as CAISEGDSSYEQYV. This chain links TRBV10-3 with TRBJ2-7, with 7 bases aligning to TRBD1. This CDR3 is built from 14 residues. Germline V gives CDR1 ENHRY, CDR2 SYGVKD. Losses at the gene ends were 2 bases for V and 0 bases for J; bases not matched to a gene: 1.

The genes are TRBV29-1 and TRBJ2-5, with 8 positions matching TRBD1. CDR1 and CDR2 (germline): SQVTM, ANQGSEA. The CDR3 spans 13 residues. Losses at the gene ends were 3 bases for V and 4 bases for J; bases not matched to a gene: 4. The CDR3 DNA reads TGCAGCGTTGACAGGGGGCAAGGAGAGACCCAGTACTTC. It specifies CSVDRGQGETQYF.